Here is one T cell receptor beta chain with its context. Antigen: not known. There are 15 residues in the CDR3. Germline V gene lookup returns CDR1 MRHNA and CDR2 SNTAGT. V dropped 3 bases and J dropped 0 bases, with 9 bases sitting between them. The data are from a study of shared clonotypes between healthy human individuals. Study-level points and caveats: The study generally estimated greater richness for naive than memory subsets.

Per the authors' pipeline: Filtering differed, since immunoSEQ gave only junction sequences and no quality scores. Repertoires were generated with immunoSEQ multiplex PCR, while TCRdb's copy carries only in-frame clones and drops some. V and J calls plus clone size are reproduced from that table; the DNA served to infer D and trimming. The sample lists about 380,000 clones, around 96% occurring once. The sequencing input was memory CD8+ T cells sorted from blood. Subset: CD45RO+ cells pooled with CCR7-negative TemRA cells. The chain uses TRBV6-4 and TRBJ2-1; possibly TRBD2 for D (5 bases). The sequence was collected from a man aged 25-45 years in good health. CDR3 protein: CASSERGSSYNEQFF. In nucleotides, the CDR3 is TGTGCCAGCAGTGAGCGAGGGAGCTCCTACAATGAGCAGTTCTTC.